This entry lists 31 T cell receptor beta chains sequenced from one sample in a study of blood T cell repertoires in COVID-19. Here immunoSEQ multiplex PCR was the method, and the copy in TCRdb shows in-frame clones only, minus some. The table shows around 97,000 clones, with over 85% occurring only once. Sequenced: peripheral blood. The receptors originated from a woman older than 75 in a cohort sampled during active COVID-19.

This chain uses TRBV6-5 with TRBJ2-7; D may be TRBD1 (5 bases). The CDR3 covers 14 residues. Germline assignment: CDR1 MNHEY and CDR2 SVGAGI. V lost 6 bases, J lost 3 bases, and 15 bases lay in between. Written as DNA, the CDR3 is TGTGCCAGCAGCCTTAACCCAGGGATCTACGAGCAGTACTTC. Translated: CASSLNPGIYEQYF.

The CDR3 nucleotides read TGCGCCAGCAGCTTGGGACAAACCTCCTACGAGCAGTACTTC. Protein product: CASSLGQTSYEQYF. The V and J genes are TRBV5-1 and TRBJ2-7; D not resolved. V lost 0 bases to trimming and J lost 0 bases, with 7 bases between them. The CDR3 has 14 residues. From germline, CDR1 is SGHRS and CDR2 YFSETQ.

This clone occurred once. The V gene is TRBV3-1 (or the pseudogene TRBV3-2), the J gene TRBJ1-3, with 9 bases lining up with TRBD1. The CDR3 is 14 amino acids. Unmatched junction bases numbered 2, after V lost 4 bases and J lost 4 bases. The germline V gene has CDR1 LGHDT and CDR2 YNNKEL (reference sequence). Written as DNA, the CDR3 is TGTGCCAGCAGCCCTACAGGGGGCGGAAACACCATATATTTT. Translated: CASSPTGGGNTIYF.

The chain recombines TRBV5-1 with TRBJ2-7; TRBD1 agrees at 11 bases. The CDR3 totals 15 residues. Germline V gives CDR1 SGHRS, CDR2 YFSETQ. With 3 bases clipped from V and 0 bases from J, the junction kept 2 bases outside the gene matches. The CDR3 DNA follows: TGCGCCAGCAGCTCAGGGACAGGGGGCTCCTACGAGCAGTACTTC. Translated, it gives CASSSGTGGSYEQYF.

The chain combines TRBV7-8 with TRBJ2-1; TRBD1 might be the D (6 bases). Germline CDR1 reads SGHVS; CDR2 reads FQNEAQ. The CDR3 runs to 14 residues. Trimming took 5 bases from V and 4 from J, leaving 12 bases between them. CDR3: CASSVTRGYNEQFF. CDR3 in DNA: TGTGCCAGCAGCGTAACCAGGGGTTACAATGAGCAGTTCTTC.

Concerning this clone itself: Different DNA sequences within this sample yield the same CDR3. This sequence joins TRBV14 and TRBJ1-1; D uncertain. CDR1 is SGHDN, CDR2 FVKESK, per germline. V shed 1 base and J shed 7 bases, with 7 bases lying between them. The CDR3 is 12 residues long. CDR3 loop: CASSQVRVEAFF. CDR3 bases: TGTGCCAGCAGCCAAGTACGGGTTGAAGCTTTCTTT.

Here the CDR3 DNA reads TGTGCCAGCAGCCAAAAGGGTGGGACAGAAAATGAAGCTTTCTTT. This codes for CASSQKGGTENEAFF. This chain connects TRBV3-1 (or the pseudogene TRBV3-2) to TRBJ1-1; TRBD1 matches 7 bases. V dropped 2 bases and J dropped 7; count of bases not matched to a gene: 10. Germline loops: CDR1 LGHDT, CDR2 YNNKEL (reference sequence). The CDR3 extends over 15 amino acids.

This clone was seen only once. The rearrangement links TRBV9 to TRBJ1-4, with D unresolved. The V gene's germline CDR1 is SGDLS and CDR2 YYNGEE. Trimming shortened V by 3 bases and J by 10 bases, and 7 bases separated the two germline ends. The CDR3 contains 11 residues. CDR3 amino acids: CASSGGGKLFF. In nucleotides, the CDR3 is TGTGCCAGCAGCGGGGGAGGAAAACTGTTTTTT.

The rearrangement links TRBV7-3 to TRBJ2-2; possible D gene TRBD2, 6 bases. Germline V gene lookup returns CDR1 SGHTA and CDR2 FQGTGA. Trimming took 6 bases from V and 4 from J, leaving 9 bases between them. The CDR3 consists of 13 residues. The CDR3 DNA reads as TGTGCCAGCAGTGGGACTTCCACCGGGGAGCTGTTTTTT. Encoded protein: CASSGTSTGELFF.

V and J are TRBV6-6 and TRBJ1-6; no reliable D call. CDR3 size: 13 residues. Trimming left V 11 bases short and J 3 bases short, with 11 bases between. Germline-derived CDR1 and CDR2 are MNHNY and SVGAGI (reference sequence). The CDR3 region has the DNA TGTGCCGTCCGGTTAATCTATAATTCACCCCTCCACTTT. Protein: CAVRLIYNSPLHF.

This chain connects TRBV4-1 to TRBJ2-3; D perhaps matches TRBD2 (6 bases). Germline V gene data show CDR1 as MGHRA and CDR2 as YSYEKL. The CDR3 runs to 16 residues. The germline V and J ends were trimmed by 1 base and 0 bases, with 11 bases remaining between them. In DNA form, the CDR3 reads TGCGCCAGCAGCCAAGCCCCTAGCGCTAGCACAGATACGCAGTATTTT. As protein: CASSQAPSASTDTQYF.

This rearrangement joins TRBV18 to TRBJ2-1; 11 bases fit TRBD2. The J segment lost 15 bases and the V segment lost 0 bases, leaving 10 bases of the junction unmatched. The CDR3 sequence is 15 residues long. Germline CDR1 KGHSH, CDR2 LQKENI. The CDR3 reads CASSPPWQLAGGGFF. The DNA for the CDR3 is TGTGCCAGCTCACCACCGTGGCAGCTAGCGGGAGGTGGGTTCTTC. Full variable domain (rest looked up from reference TRBV18 and TRBJ2-1): NAGVMQNPRHLVRRRGQEARLRCSPMKGHSHVYWYRQLPEEGLKFMVYLQKENIIDESGMPKERFSAEFPKEGPSILRIQQVVRGDSAAYFCASSPPWQLAGGGFFGPGTRLTVL.

This chain links TRBV30 with TRBJ1-4; unclear D gene. Germline values: CDR1 GTSNPN, CDR2 SVGIG (reference sequence). V was cut by 0 bases and J by 0 bases, with 8 bases left in between. CDR3 size: 15 residues. In nucleotides, the CDR3 is TGTGCCTGGAGTGTACTCCTTGCAACTAATGAAAAACTGTTTTTT. Residues: CAWSVLLATNEKLFF. The full variable domain, rest sourced from reference TRBV30 and TRBJ1-4, is SQTIHQWPATLVQPVGSPLSLECTVEGTSNPNLYWYRQAAGRGLQLLFYSVGIGQISSEVPQNLSASRPQDRQFILSSKKLLLSDSGFYLCAWSVLLATNEKLFFGSGTQLSVL.

The chain is built from TRBV5-6 and TRBJ2-5; D ambiguous. This CDR3 is built from 15 residues. In germline, CDR1 is SGHDT, CDR2 YYEEEE. Between the trimmed V and J ends, which lost 2 bases and 2 bases, there was a span of 13 bases. The CDR3 is CASSFIRSAQETQYF. The CDR3 coding sequence is TGTGCCAGCAGCTTTATCCGAAGCGCACAAGAGACCCAGTACTTC. Full variable domain (rest looked up from reference TRBV5-6 and TRBJ2-5): DAGVTQSPTHLIKTRGQQVTLRCSPKSGHDTVSWYQQALGQGPQFIFQYYEEEERQRGNFPDRFSGHQFPNYSSELNVNALLLGDSALYLCASSFIRSAQETQYFGPGTRLLVL.

A note on this clone: One end of the junction varies from germline; a read error may be responsible. V usage is TRBV18 and J usage is TRBJ2-3; 11 nucleotides match TRBD2. The germline V gene has CDR1 KGHSH and CDR2 LQKENI. CDR3 length: 16 amino acids. The CDR3 DNA is TGTGCCACCTCACTTAGCGGGAGGGCCGGAGGAGGTACGCAGTATTTT. It specifies CATSLSGRAGGGTQYF.

The chain is built from TRBV9 and TRBJ1-2; 9 bases are shared with TRBD1. The V and J ends lost 0 bases and 8 bases, in that order; junction bases with no gene match: 8. CDR1 is SGDLS, CDR2 YYNGEE, per germline. The CDR3 extends over 15 amino acids. CDR3 nucleotides: TGTGCCAGCAGCGTAGATGAGGACAGGGGTCGCGGCTACACCTTC. It specifies CASSVDEDRGRGYTF.

The rearrangement joins TRBV6-5 to TRBJ1-6, with D maybe TRBD1 (6 bases). The ends were cut back, 6 bases at V and 7 bases at J, with 13 bases in the middle. The length of the CDR3 is 14 residues. From germline, CDR1 is MNHEY and CDR2 SVGAGI. As DNA, the CDR3 is TGTGCCAGCAGACCACAGGGTTTCAATTCACCCCTCCACTTT. It yields the protein CASRPQGFNSPLHF.

This chain joins TRBV5-8 and TRBJ2-2; a possible D gene is TRBD2 (6 bases). CDR1 is SGHTS, CDR2 YDEGEE, per germline. V was clipped by 4 bases and J by 1 base, with 11 bases between them. CDR3 length equals 15 residues. CDR3 nucleotides: TGTGCCAGCAGCGTGGGACTTCTGAACACCGGGGAGCTGTTTTTT. This translates into CASSVGLLNTGELFF.

This chain uses TRBV6-5 with TRBJ1-1; no firm D call. This CDR3 is 15 amino acids long. Germline-derived CDR1 and CDR2 are MNHEY and SVGAGI. Trimming shortened V by 0 bases and J by 1 base, and 9 bases separated the two germline ends. In DNA, the CDR3 is TGTGCCAGCAGTTACTCGAGCCAAGCGAACACTGAAGCTTTCTTT. Translating gives CASSYSSQANTEAFF.

The V call is TRBV5-1, the J call TRBJ2-7, with unresolved D. Germline V CDR1 and CDR2: SGHRS, YFSETQ. CDR3 length: 14 residues. V was cut by 0 bases and J by 2 bases, with 9 bases left in between. This CDR3 reads CASSLVADTYEQYF. The CDR3 DNA reads as TGCGCCAGCAGCTTGGTGGCCGATACCTACGAGCAGTACTTC.

In DNA form, the CDR3 reads TGTGCCAGCAGTTTAGGGAGCTCTGGGGCCAACGTCCTGACTTTC. It specifies CASSLGSSGANVLTF. The rearrangement joins TRBV27 to TRBJ2-6, with D perhaps matching TRBD2 (5 bases). The V and J ends lost 2 bases and 0 bases respectively, with 5 bases between them. The V gene's germline CDR1 is MNHEY and CDR2 SMNVEV (reference sequence). The CDR3 runs 15 residues.

The CDR3 region is CASSQDGTSGPGTDTQYF. The CDR3 coding sequence is TGTGCCAGCAGCCAAGACGGGACTAGCGGGCCCGGTACAGATACGCAGTATTTT. This chain links TRBV4-2 with TRBJ2-3, with 12 bases fitting TRBD2. V lost 0 bases to trimming and J lost 3 bases; unmatched junction nucleotides: 7. Germline CDR1 LGHNA, CDR2 YNFKEQ. The CDR3 is 18 amino acids.

V and J are TRBV6-5 and TRBJ1-1; D is ambiguous. Germline V lookup: CDR1 MNHEY, CDR2 SVGAGI. Trimming took off 6 bases at V and 1 base at J, with 9 bases between the two ends. This CDR3 is built from 13 residues. In DNA form, the CDR3 reads TGTGCCAGCAGATACACAAGGAACACTGAAGCTTTCTTT. The encoded protein is CASRYTRNTEAFF.

J is TRBJ1-5 and V is TRBV11-1; a weak D match, TRBD1 (6 bases). There are 14 residues in the CDR3. V was shortened by 1 base and J by 7 bases, with 11 bases between the two germline ends. Germline CDR1 reads SGHAT; CDR2 reads FQDESV (reference sequence). The CDR3 bases are TGTGCCAGCAGCTTAGACGGGGGGCTACAGCCCCAGCATTTT. As protein: CASSLDGGLQPQHF.

V usage is TRBV5-1 and J usage is TRBJ2-7; 9 bases are shared with TRBD1. The ends lost 4 bases at V and 3 bases at J; junction bases unmatched: 5. The length of the CDR3 is 14 residues. Germline CDR1 is SGHRS and CDR2 is YFSETQ. This CDR3 is CASSLRDRVYEQYF. In DNA, the CDR3 is TGCGCCAGCAGCCTCCGGGACAGGGTCTACGAGCAGTACTTC.

Written as DNA, the CDR3 is TGCGCCAGCAGGGTGGGGGAGGATCAGCCCCAGCATTTT. It encodes CASRVGEDQPQHF. This chain links TRBV10-2 with TRBJ1-5, with D tentatively TRBD1 (5 bases). CDR3 length equals 13 residues. Germline CDR1 and CDR2: WSHSY and SAAADI. Trimming shortened V by 6 bases and J by 5 bases, and 11 bases separated the two germline ends.

The V call is TRBV9, the J call TRBJ1-6, with D possibly TRBD1 on 5 matching bases. The CDR3 length is 17 residues. The germline CDR1 and CDR2 sequences are SGDLS and YYNGEE. The ends were cut back, 3 bases at V and 4 bases at J, with 17 bases in the middle. The CDR3 spells CASSAPRRGIYNSPLHF. The CDR3, as DNA: TGTGCCAGCAGCGCGCCAAGGCGGGGGATTTATAATTCACCCCTCCACTTT. Full variable domain (rest looked up from reference TRBV9 and TRBJ1-6): DSGVTQTPKHLITATGQRVTLRCSPRSGDLSVYWYQQSLDQGLQFLIQYYNGEERAKGNILERFSAQQFPDLHSELNLSSLELGDSALYFCASSAPRRGIYNSPLHFGNGTRLTVT.

The gene calls are TRBV6-5 and TRBJ1-2; TRBD1 matches at 7 bases. V lost 6 bases, J lost 3 bases, and 7 bases stayed unmatched. The CDR3 runs 14 residues. Germline CDR1 reads MNHEY; CDR2 reads SVGAGI. For the CDR3, the DNA is TGTGCCAGCAGGCCTGTTGGGACAGACTATGGCTACACCTTC. Translation gives CASRPVGTDYGYTF.

There are a few counts of this clone. The V and J genes are TRBV18 and TRBJ1-6, with a tentative D call TRBD1 (6 bases). CDR1 is KGHSH and CDR2 is LQKENI in the germline V gene. The CDR3 length is 12 residues. V lost 3 bases to trimming and J lost 15 bases, with 12 bases between them. CDR3 protein: CASSPQGLDLHF. In nucleotides, the CDR3 is TGTGCCAGCTCACCTCAGGGGTTAGACCTCCACTTT. The whole variable domain, remainder taken from reference TRBV18 and TRBJ1-6, is NAGVMQNPRHLVRRRGQEARLRCSPMKGHSHVYWYRQLPEEGLKFMVYLQKENIIDESGMPKERFSAEFPKEGPSILRIQQVVRGDSAAYFCASSPQGLDLHFGNGTRLTVT.

In this sample, this clone turned up a few times. The CDR3 region is CSALGTGVRELFF. The CDR3 bases are TGCAGCGCCCTGGGGACAGGGGTACGGGAGCTGTTTTTT. The chain links TRBV29-1 to TRBJ2-2, with TRBD1 matching over 10 bases. The V segment lost 7 bases and the J segment 9 bases; nucleotides outside the gene matches: 8. CDR1 SQVTM and CDR2 ANQGSEA come from the germline V gene. The CDR3 covers 13 residues.

J is TRBJ1-1 and V is TRBV2; maybe TRBD1 (6 bases). The CDR3 extends over 14 amino acids. Between the trimmed V and J ends, which lost 4 bases and 1 base, there was a span of 10 bases. CDR1 SNHLY and CDR2 FYNNEI come from the germline V gene. The CDR3 nucleotides are TGTGCCAGCAGTGGTGGGACATCGAACACTGAAGCTTTCTTT. It codes for CASSGGTSNTEAFF.